The rows below give T cell receptor beta chains drawn from one sample of a study of cytomegalovirus exposure and HLA in healthy donors. Libraries were prepared by immunoSEQ multiplex PCR; TCRdb keeps only in-frame clonotypes and omits some of them. Of more than 85,000 clones in the sample, 83% were seen once. What was sequenced was PBMCs. The receptors come from a man younger than 35 in good health and CMV-seronegative. CDR3s include the opening cysteine and the closing phenylalanine or tryptophan. The D gene is left open where the match is weak. Clone sizes are given selectively: once, few, many, or a class where the clone is expanded.

V: TRBV5-4; J: TRBJ2-1; D: TRBD2; size: few; DNA: TGTGCCAGCAGCTTAGCGGGAGGAAGGTACAATGAGCAGTTCTTC; CDR3: CASSLAGGRYNEQFF
V: TRBV19; J: TRBJ1-5; D: .; size: .; DNA: TGTGCCAGCACCTGGGGGGGGTCTTATAGCAATCAGCCCCAGCATTTT; CDR3: CASTWGGSYSNQPQHF
V: TRBV5-4; J: TRBJ2-4; D: TRBD1; size: .; DNA: TGTGCCAGCAGCCTCGGGACAGAACCATTAGCCAAAAACATTCAGTACTTC; CDR3: CASSLGTEPLAKNIQYF
V: TRBV30; J: TRBJ1-3; D: TRBD1; size: .; DNA: TGTGCCTCGACCTCCCCAGGGGGGATATCTGGAAACACCATATATTTT; CDR3: CASTSPGGISGNTIYF
V: TRBV7-9; J: TRBJ1-1; D: .; size: .; DNA: TGTGCCAGCAGCTTACGCGCAGGGGTAAGGAACACTGAAGCTTTCTTT; CDR3: CASSLRAGVRNTEAFF
V: TRBV6-1; J: TRBJ2-7; D: TRBD1; size: few; DNA: TGTGCCAGCAGATTGAGACAGGGACCCTACGAGCAGTACTTC; CDR3: CASRLRQGPYEQYF
V: TRBV27; J: TRBJ2-1; D: TRBD2; size: .; DNA: TGTGCCAGCAGTTTACTTAGCGGGAGGGCCCTCAATGAGCAGTTCTTC; CDR3: CASSLLSGRALNEQFF
V: TRBV4-2; J: TRBJ2-2; D: TRBD2; size: .; DNA: TGTGCCAGCAGCCAAGATCCTATCGTTGCGGGACTAGCGGGATCCACCGGGGAGCTGTTTTTT; CDR3: CASSQDPIVAGLAGSTGELFF
V: TRBV29-1; J: TRBJ2-3; D: .; size: .; DNA: TGCAGCGCTGACCGGTCTAGCACAGATACGCAGTATTTT; CDR3: CSADRSSTDTQYF
V: TRBV30; J: TRBJ1-2; D: TRBD1; size: .; DNA: TGTGCCTGTTGGACAGGGCCTTCCTATGGCTACACCTTC; CDR3: CACWTGPSYGYTF
V: TRBV4-2; J: TRBJ1-4; D: .; size: .; DNA: TGTGCCAGCAGCCCGGGTTTGGAAAAACTGTTTTTT; CDR3: CASSPGLEKLFF
V: TRBV29-1; J: TRBJ1-1; D: TRBD1; size: once; DNA: TGCAGCGTTGATCCCCCAGGGGGGTCCGCTGAAGCTTTCTTT; CDR3: CSVDPPGGSAEAFF
V: TRBV9; J: TRBJ2-5; D: .; size: .; DNA: TGTGCCAGCAGCCCAGAGGGCTGGCAAGAGACCCAGTACTTC; CDR3: CASSPEGWQETQYF
V: TRBV20-1; J: TRBJ1-5; D: .; size: .; DNA: TGCAGTGCTAGAATAGGGGAGGCCCAGCATTTT; CDR3: CSARIGEAQHF
V: TRBV7-6; J: TRBJ2-2; D: TRBD1; size: .; DNA: TGTGCCAGCAGCTTAGTGCCAGACAGGGGAAACACCGGGGAGCTGTTTTTT; CDR3: CASSLVPDRGNTGELFF
V: TRBV9; J: TRBJ1-3; D: TRBD1; size: .; DNA: TGTGCCAGCAGCGTAGGTGGGACAGGGACCACCATATATTTT; CDR3: CASSVGGTGTTIYF
V: TRBV5-1; J: TRBJ2-3; D: TRBD2; size: .; DNA: TGCGCCAGCAGCTTAGCGGGAGGGGGCACAGATACGCAGTATTTT; CDR3: CASSLAGGGTDTQYF
V: TRBV5-1; J: TRBJ2-1; D: TRBD2; size: .; DNA: TGCGCCAGCAGCTTGCTCCGGGACTACCTATCCTACAATGAGCAGTTCTTC; CDR3: CASSLLRDYLSYNEQFF
V: TRBV6-6; J: TRBJ2-7; D: TRBD2; size: once; DNA: TGTGCCAGCAGTTACTCGAAGACTAGCGATCACTACGAGCAGTACTTC; CDR3: CASSYSKTSDHYEQYF
V: TRBV7-2; J: TRBJ1-5; D: .; size: .; DNA: TGTGCCAGCAGCGATAGTAGCAATCAGCCCCAGCATTTT; CDR3: CASSDSSNQPQHF
V: TRBV11-2; J: TRBJ1-1; D: .; size: .; DNA: TGTGCCAGCAGCTTAGACGATACTACGGCAGGACTAAACACTGAAGCTTTCTTT; CDR3: CASSLDDTTAGLNTEAFF
V: TRBV27; J: TRBJ2-7; D: TRBD1; size: .; DNA: TGTGCCAGCAGTCCCGGACAGGGGCTTGCCTACGAGCAGTACTTC; CDR3: CASSPGQGLAYEQYF
V: TRBV4-1; J: TRBJ1-1; D: .; size: few; DNA: TGCGCCAGCAGCCACTCCTACCTAAGAGGGGGTTCTACTGAAGCTTTCTTT; CDR3: CASSHSYLRGGSTEAFF
V: TRBV6-5; J: TRBJ2-7; D: TRBD1; size: .; DNA: TGTGCCAGCAGTCCGCCGGACAGGGTCTACGAGCAGTACTTC; CDR3: CASSPPDRVYEQYF
V: TRBV7-9; J: TRBJ2-7; D: TRBD2; size: .; DNA: TGTGCCAGCAGCTCGAGGGGGCCCTTAGCGGGAGGCTCGTCCGAGCAGTACTTC; CDR3: CASSSRGPLAGGSSEQYF
V: TRBV18; J: TRBJ1-1; D: .; size: .; DNA: TGTGCCAGCTCACCAGCAGGGAAAGGCCAGAACACTGAAGCTTTCTTT; CDR3: CASSPAGKGQNTEAFF